This T cell receptor beta chain was observed in a study of blood T cell repertoires in COVID-19. Study-level background: Sites in the United States, Italy and Spain provided acute and convalescent COVID-19 samples.

As processed by the authors: Cell counts per sample came from amplifying reference gene primers. TCRdb's table, derived via immunoSEQ multiplex PCR, lists solely in-frame clones and lacks some. V, J and clone size derive from that table, while D and trimming were established from the DNA sequence. The table shows some 150,000 clones, with roughly 84% occurring only once. Recruits, aged about 18 to 95 years, lived in 24 US areas. Each participant's cohort was designated according to participant-reported clinical history. The ends lost 2 bases at V and 10 bases at J; junction bases unmatched: 11. The CDR3 covers 15 residues. Germline V CDR1 and CDR2: SEHNR, FQNEAQ (reference sequence).

The material sequenced was PBMCs or T cells enriched from blood (not recorded which). V usage is TRBV7-9 and J usage is TRBJ2-1; TRBD1 matches at 7 bases. The sequence was collected from a man aged 45-65 years who had recovered from COVID-19. CDR3 amino acids: CASSLILQGSEEQFF. Here the CDR3 DNA reads TGTGCCAGCAGCTTAATATTACAGGGGAGCGAAGAGCAGTTCTTC.